Below, 3 T cell receptor beta chains from the same sample are listed, as sequenced in a study of PD-1 blockade in classical Hodgkin lymphoma. Every patient experienced relapse after autologous stem cell transplantation, and brentuximab vedotin exposure varied. Some clones are missing from TCRdb's copy, which holds only in-frame ones; the method was immunoSEQ multiplex PCR. The table shows approximately 79,000 clones, with around 90% occurring only once. Sequenced material: peripheral blood mononuclear cells (PBMCs), taken before the second cycle of nivolumab. The source is a human donor with classical Hodgkin lymphoma.

The table lists this clone with a count of one. The genes are TRBV7-9 and TRBJ2-5; 10 bases align to TRBD2. Unmatched junction bases numbered 8, after V lost 2 bases and J lost 5 bases. This CDR3 is built from 16 residues. CDR1 is SEHNR, CDR2 FQNEAQ, per germline (reference sequence). CDR3 region: CASSLSLAGEGETQYF. The CDR3 DNA is TGTGCCAGCAGCTTAAGCCTAGCGGGAGAGGGTGAGACCCAGTACTTC.

The chain is built from TRBV5-1 and TRBJ1-1, with D uncertain. There are 15 residues in the CDR3. The V gene lost 6 bases and the J gene lost 0 bases, with 15 bases spanning the gap. CDR1 is SGHRS and CDR2 is YFSETQ in the germline V gene. The CDR3 region is CASNPHPGMNTEAFF. CDR3 DNA: TGCGCCAGCAACCCGCACCCCGGGATGAACACTGAAGCTTTCTTT.

This chain joins TRBV5-8 and TRBJ1-1; D not resolved. There are 11 residues in the CDR3. V lost 5 bases and J lost 6, with 8 bases in between. Per the germline V gene, CDR1 is SGHTS and CDR2 is YDEGEE. The CDR3 protein is CASRARSEAFF. The CDR3 DNA reads TGTGCCAGCAGAGCCCGTTCTGAAGCTTTCTTT.